This T cell receptor (beta chain) was retrieved from a study of tumor and adjacent non-tumor tissue in lung cancer. No cell sorting was done before RNA was extracted from the tissue. This CDR3 region has 15 residues. Germline values: CDR1 MNHNY, CDR2 SVGAGI (reference sequence). The library came from three nested PCR rounds adapted from ARM-PCR protocols. TCRdb reanalysed the multiplex PCR reads using MiXCR and keeps one entry per CDR3 protein. The table lists about 70,000 distinct CDR3 sequences, roughly 72% of them singletons. As concerns this clonotype: One end of the junction does not line up with germline, which may come from a read error.

Sequencing was done on a sample of lung tumor tissue. V gene TRBV6-6 combines with J gene TRBJ2-7, with 12 bases lining up with TRBD1. The source of this sequence is a man aged 60-69 years with non-small cell lung cancer. The DNA for the CDR3 is TGCACCAGCAGTGGGGGACAGGGGGCCTCCTACGAGCAGTACTTC. This codes for CTSSGGQGASYEQYF.